This T cell receptor beta chain was identified in a study of cytomegalovirus exposure and HLA in healthy donors (dated by TCRdb to 2015 to 2018). For the study in its entirety: According to an earlier analysis of 587 of the donors, 200 million or so T cells yielded some 120 million unique TCR beta sequences and about 280 Gb of sequence data. Across 398 genotyped donors of the cohort, an average of about 200,000 unique TCR beta nucleotide sequences per donor were sequenced, and roughly 18% of those sequences were non-productive. Every repertoire in the discovery cohort had been generated on one and the same sequencing platform. A later analysis re-examined previously published TCR beta repertoires from just over 650 donors and added high-resolution HLA genotyping to investigate patterns of TCR occurrence. Of the roughly 400 genotyped donors, roughly 76% were placed in the genetic ancestry cluster associated with self-reported Caucasian donors. The T cell repertoires of 666 subjects were profiled by immunosequencing and related to cytomegalovirus serostatus. Donor age, sex, ethnicity and CMV serostatus were compiled alongside the repertoire data. To decide whether each TCR beta V gene segment behaved as functional or pseudogenic, an earlier analysis of some 570 of the donors relied on high-throughput TCR beta sequencing. The study combined high-throughput TCR immunosequencing, statistical association of individual TCRs with disease status, and machine learning to predict cytomegalovirus infection status. The number of donors typed differed by locus, with about 629-640 for A, B, C, DRB1 and DQB1, 522 for DQA1, approximately 580 for DPA1, and around 430 for DPB1. The study was designed to test whether signatures of past pathogen exposure could be identified by cataloging public T cell receptors. An early release that covered several hundred HLA-typed donors contained approximately 300 gigabases of sequencing data and approximately 85 million unique TCR sequences. In addition to the first cohort of around 670 subjects, a separate validation cohort of 130 or so different subjects was used. About 5 DR-DQ haplotypes were handled as single units for association and clustering, since linkage in the cohort was strong. HLA typing included class I and class II loci at four-digit resolution. In the later analysis, no new phenotypic data were used to find candidate immune exposures; instead, reliance was placed on TCR beta sequences and their occurrence across donors. A later genetic analysis used genome-wide SNP genotypes for about 55% of the 666 donors, treating that subset as a discovery cohort. General conclusions and limits of the study: Roughly uniform sequencing depth across donors was assumed in presence/absence analyses, although this assumption may not hold. Linkage disequilibrium might explain the correlated functional status among segregating V segments, but an unknown experimental factor could not be excluded. A few of the identified cytomegalovirus-associated TCR beta chains were confirmed in vitro to be specific for cytomegalovirus antigens. Only TCR beta chains were sequenced in this cohort, and the absence of alpha or paired-chain data limited detectable features. For the cohort, immune exposure information was limited to CMV serostatus. Strong co-occurrence of HLA alleles, especially DR and DQ, made assigning TCR associations to individual alleles difficult. Because counts were too low, seventeen rarely observed V segments, including chromosome 9 orphons, were excluded from the earlier analysis of a few hundred of the donors. Most TCR sequences were seen in very few donors, while some public TCRs were found in many individuals. The classifier was reported to diagnose cytomegalovirus status with high specificity and sensitivity in both the original and validation cohorts. A later analysis found that most CMV-associated TCR beta chains appeared HLA-restricted, with HLA associations seemingly driven largely by CMV exposure. A further reported finding was that TCR beta sequences accurately predicted the HLA-A and HLA-B alleles for most subjects in the first cohort. A later analysis associated about 17,000 TCR beta sequences with specific HLA alleles at a false discovery rate of 0.05. In a later genetic analysis, a missense DCLRE1C variant was associated with V-gene and J-gene trimming of TCR beta chains, and the association was replicated in an independent cohort. Some IMGT-functional V segments, including TRBV6-2 and TRBV6-3, could not be told apart with the 87-base-pair reads, so those segments were excluded. In the study, around 150 TCR beta chains were listed as associated with cytomegalovirus. HLA typing was unavailable for some donors at each locus, so association tests used only the typed subset. In a later analysis, HLA-associated TCR beta chains were found to be more clonally expanded and to have lower generation probabilities than equally common non-associated chains. According to a later analysis, parvovirus B19, influenza, CMV and Epstein-Barr virus appeared linked to several top co-occurrence clusters. According to a later genetic analysis, donors in an Asian-associated ancestry cluster had fewer N-insertions in productive TCRs than the approximately 700-donor mean. In an earlier analysis of under 600 of the donors, most TCR beta V segments were observed in productive rearrangements about 87% or about 30% of the time, broadly matching IMGT annotations. It was suggested by the authors that the approach could potentially be generalized to other disease states and immunological phenotypes. A cluster of highly shared sequence variants was judged likely to represent a technical artifact of the sequencing pipeline. In a later analysis, TCR association rates were found to vary across HLA loci, with the most associated TCRs seen for DRB1 alleles and the fewest for HLA-C alleles.

In total, more than 500 healthy bone marrow donors made up the cohort. Cohort members were all nominally healthy when sampled, although unrecorded immune exposures were likely present. The donor was CMV seropositive and belonged to the group of over 250 seropositive cohort members. Each donor provided a peripheral blood sample, and peripheral blood mononuclear cells were used for TCR beta sequencing. Genomic DNA was extracted from the blood cell samples with the Qiagen DNeasy Blood Extraction Kit. V and J are trimmed by 5 bases and 0 bases, and the gene matches miss 3 bases of the junction. From the germline V gene, CDR1 is KGHSH and CDR2 is LQKENI. Counted from cysteine to phenylalanine, this CDR3 has 16 amino acids. Of all the DNA, just the CDR3 is kept, 48 bases in frame from base 1. Worth noting for this clone: Its target antigen remains unknown. No base qualities exist here, and no much larger clone lies one base off it.

Library preparation was by the immunoSEQ multiplex PCR assay. For the multiplex PCR, a mixture combining 60 forward primers for TCR Vbeta segments and 13 reverse primers for TCR Jbeta segments was used. A multiplex PCR assay on genomic DNA amplified the CDR3 region of rearranged TCR beta genes. Amplified TCR beta libraries were sequenced as 87-base-pair reads on the Illumina HiSeq System. The study's own analysis went as follows. A later analysis counted some 80 million unique TCR beta chains across the approximately 700 repertoires, and about 10 million of these chains were shared by at least two donors. A nearest-neighbor algorithm error-corrected the raw reads and collapsed the reads into unique sequences, merging closely related sequences to remove PCR and sequencing errors. V, D and J gene segments were assigned by aligning CDR3 sequences to IMGT reference sequences. Each retained sequence needed at least a six-nucleotide match to both a V gene segment and a J gene segment. Rearrangements were classified as productive when the CDR3 lacked stop codons and remained in frame with V and J, and all other rearrangements were classified as non-productive. CDR3 was defined by IMGT convention, running from the second conserved V-encoded cysteine to the conserved J-encoded phenylalanine. In an earlier analysis of around 540 of the donors, sequences lacking an unambiguous match to a single V gene segment were excluded. In an earlier analysis of roughly 500 of the donors, V segments were called functional above 56.7% productive rearrangements and were called segregating when the between-donor standard deviation exceeded 5%. A statistical classification framework was built to diagnose cytomegalovirus status from the catalog of TCR beta chain sequences. In a later analysis, TCR nucleotide sequences were compared against IMGT/GENE-DB human TR gene sequences so that V and J genes could be assigned. Using the TCRdist pipeline, a later analysis assigned CDR3 sequences along with most-parsimonious VDJ recombination scenarios. A later analysis defined each TCR beta chain by its CDR3 amino acid sequence plus V-gene family, and excluded reads lacking a unique V-gene family. As a way to deal with suspected cross-contamination and a sequencing artifact, a later analysis dropped roughly 620 nucleotide sequences that were highly shared and had low generation probability. In a later analysis, a clonal expansion index for each public chain was calculated from normalized within-repertoire ranks of inferred template counts. Generation probabilities in a later analysis came from a VDJ recombination model fitted to out-of-frame rearrangements, and those results were checked against IGoR. Hypergeometric tests were used in a later analysis to score TCR-TCR, TCR-HLA and TCR-CMV co-occurrence, with a repertoire-size bias correction applied to the TCR pairs. In a later analysis, false discovery rates were estimated by permuting HLA or CMV assignments 20 times. In a later analysis, co-occurring TCRs were grouped using DBSCAN, with TCRdist sequence similarity added in when clustering inside HLA-allele-positive subsets. Repertoires with fewer than 30,000 or more than 120,000 public chains, plus five repertoires with anomalous nucleotide sharing, were excluded from co-occurrence clustering. TCRdb provides this immuneACCESS table in a form limited to in-frame rearrangements. Some clones are lacking; in checked studies, under half of them reflect an unresolved V gene, and why the rest are absent is not known. Clone size and V and J calls were adopted from that table, with D and trimming inferred from the DNA. This sample lists 90,000 to 100,000 clones; about 74% were detected once. Over 15% of the sample is in the top ten clones.

This sequence was found in a man aged 55 to 70 in good health and CMV-seropositive. Material for sequencing was PBMCs. The chain couples TRBV18 to TRBJ1-6, with 8 bases in between that match TRBD1. CDR3 sequence: CASSTTGDSYNSPLHF. The nucleotide sequence is given as TGTGCCAGCTCAACGACAGGGGACTCCTATAATTCACCCCTCCACTTT. Beyond the CDR3, the reference TRBV18 and TRBJ1-6 genes provide the residues; the full variable domain reads: NAGVMQNPRHLVRRRGQEARLRCSPMKGHSHVYWYRQLPEEGLKFMVYLQKENIIDESGMPKERFSAEFPKEGPSILRIQQVVRGDSAAYFCASSTTGDSYNSPLHFGNGTRLTVT.